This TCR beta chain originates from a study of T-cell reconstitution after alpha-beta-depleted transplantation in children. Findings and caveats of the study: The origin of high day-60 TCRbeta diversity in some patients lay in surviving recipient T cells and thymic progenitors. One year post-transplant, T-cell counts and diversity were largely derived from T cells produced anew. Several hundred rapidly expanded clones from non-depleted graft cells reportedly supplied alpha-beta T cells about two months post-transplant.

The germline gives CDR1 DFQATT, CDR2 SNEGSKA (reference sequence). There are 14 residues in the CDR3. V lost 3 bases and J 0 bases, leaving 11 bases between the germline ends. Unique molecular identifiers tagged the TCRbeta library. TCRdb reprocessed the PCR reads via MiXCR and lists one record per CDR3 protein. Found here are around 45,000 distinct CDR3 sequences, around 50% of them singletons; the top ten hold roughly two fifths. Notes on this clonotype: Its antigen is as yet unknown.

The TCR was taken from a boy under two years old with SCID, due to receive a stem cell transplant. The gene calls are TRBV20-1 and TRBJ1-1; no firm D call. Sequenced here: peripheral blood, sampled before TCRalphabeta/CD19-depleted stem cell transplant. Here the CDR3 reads CSASAQPMNTEAFF. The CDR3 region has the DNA TGCAGTGCTAGCGCGCAGCCTATGAACACTGAAGCTTTCTTT.